A single sample is the source of the 12 T cell receptor beta chains below, sequenced in a study of neoadjuvant anti-PD-1 for oral cavity cancer. Only in-frame clones appear in the TCRdb table, and some are missing; sequencing was by immunoSEQ multiplex PCR. This table has thousands of clones, roughly 53% appearing once. Time point given: after neoadjuvant nivolumab, at surgical resection. The source was tumor tissue, collected after nivolumab (anti-PD-1) treatment. These receptor sequences come from a person between 40 and 79 years old with oral cavity squamous cell carcinoma.

The V gene is TRBV9, the J gene TRBJ2-3; D not certain. The CDR3 is 14 residues long. The germline gives CDR1 SGDLS, CDR2 YYNGEE. Trimming removed 2 bases from V and 2 bases from J, with 9 bases in between. The CDR3: CASSVWQDTDTQYF. CDR3 nucleotides: TGTGCCAGCAGCGTCTGGCAGGACACAGATACGCAGTATTTT.

By share, this clone counts as hyperexpanded (1% or more). This chain uses TRBV4-1 with TRBJ1-3, with 7 bases that match TRBD1. J lost 1 base, V lost 4 bases, and 10 bases had no gene match. Germline lookup yields CDR1 MGHRA and CDR2 YSYEKL. The CDR3 has 17 residues. As DNA, the CDR3 is TGCGCCAGCAGCCCTCAAGAGGGGGCAGGTTCTGGAAACACCATATATTTT. It encodes CASSPQEGAGSGNTIYF.

This sequence joins TRBV2 and TRBJ2-2; 12 bases align to TRBD1. V dropped 4 bases and J dropped 5; count of bases not matched to a gene: 2. The length of the CDR3 is 15 residues. Germline V lookup: CDR1 SNHLY, CDR2 FYNNEI. The CDR3 bases are TGTGCCAGCAGTGGGGACAGGGGGCCTACCGGGGAGCTGTTTTTT. Its translation: CASSGDRGPTGELFF. Full variable domain (missing parts from reference TRBV2 and TRBJ2-2): EPEVTQTPSHQVTQMGQEVILRCVPISNHLYFYWYRQILGQKVEFLVSFYNNEISEKSEIFDDQFSVERPDGSNFTLKIRSTKLEDSAMYFCASSGDRGPTGELFFGEGSRLTVL.

The J gene is TRBJ1-2, the V gene TRBV6-5; D is uncertain. Trimming removed 5 bases from V and 2 bases from J, with 9 bases in between. CDR1 and CDR2 from the germline V gene are MNHEY and SVGAGI. This CDR3 has 13 amino acids. The CDR3 reads CASSPTPNYGYTF. For the CDR3, the DNA is TGTGCCAGCAGTCCGACACCCAACTATGGCTACACCTTC.

The chain is built from TRBV30 and TRBJ1-5, with 8 nucleotides matching TRBD1. This CDR3 spans 13 amino acids. The V and J ends lost 5 bases and 6 bases, in that order; junction bases with no gene match: 6. CDR1 is GTSNPN and CDR2 is SVGIG in the germline V gene (reference sequence). The CDR3 loop reads CAWGRGRSQPQHF. CDR3 DNA: TGTGCCTGGGGCAGGGGGCGATCTCAGCCCCAGCATTTT.

This clone is large (0.1 to 1%). This sequence joins TRBV28 and TRBJ1-2; 9 nucleotides agree with TRBD1. Germline V CDR1 and CDR2: MDHEN, SYDVKM. This CDR3 contains 16 residues. Trimming removed 5 bases from V and 7 bases from J; junction bases left unmatched: 14. CDR3 coding DNA: TGTGCCAGCAGTCGCGCGGCTTACAGGGGGCATGGTGGCTACACCTTC. Translated, it gives CASSRAAYRGHGGYTF.

Regarding this clone: An end of the junction does not agree with germline; a read error may underlie this. The genes are TRBV5-1 and TRBJ2-4; 8 bases align to TRBD1. This CDR3 is 15 amino acids long. Looked up from germline, CDR1 is SGHRS and CDR2 is YFSETQ. The CDR3 region has the DNA TGCGCCAGCAGATTGGCCGCAGGGGGCAGAAACATTCAGTACTTC. This encodes CASRLAAGGRNIQYF.

This rearrangement joins TRBV2 to TRBJ1-5, with D unresolved. Per the germline V gene, CDR1 is SNHLY and CDR2 is FYNNEI. There are 13 residues in the CDR3. V was cut by 5 bases and J by 4 bases, with 9 bases left in between. The CDR3 sequence is CASSSGENQPQHF. CDR3 bases: TGTGCCAGCAGTTCCGGGGAAAATCAGCCCCAGCATTTT.

V usage is TRBV29-1 and J usage is TRBJ2-1, with D unresolved. V was pared by 8 bases and J by 2 bases, with 13 bases between. There are 13 residues in the CDR3. The germline gives CDR1 SQVTM, CDR2 ANQGSEA. In DNA, the CDR3 is TGCAGCCTCCGGGTCAAAACCTACAATGAGCAGTTCTTC. Translation: CSLRVKTYNEQFF.

This clone appeared a few times. This rearrangement joins TRBV21-1 to TRBJ2-7; TRBD2 is taken as the D call from the table, unchecked against the DNA. TRBV21-1 corresponds to a pseudogene. There are 19 residues in the CDR3. CDR3 residues: CASSKGGGTSGRAKYEQYF. The CDR3 bases are TGTGCCAGCAGCAAAGGAGGGGGGACTAGCGGGAGGGCCAAGTACGAGCAGTACTTC.

This clone was detected only a few times. The genes are TRBV9 and TRBJ1-2, with unresolved D. The CDR3 totals 15 residues. Germline values: CDR1 SGDLS, CDR2 YYNGEE. V lost 7 bases and J lost 4, with 20 bases in between. The CDR3 sequence is CASRGESRKTYGYTF. The CDR3 coding sequence is TGTGCCAGCCGCGGGGAGTCAAGAAAGACCTATGGCTACACCTTC. Variable domain in full (rest from reference TRBV9 and TRBJ1-2): DSGVTQTPKHLITATGQRVTLRCSPRSGDLSVYWYQQSLDQGLQFLIQYYNGEERAKGNILERFSAQQFPDLHSELNLSSLELGDSALYFCASRGESRKTYGYTFGSGTRLTVV.

V gene TRBV18 combines with J gene TRBJ2-3; D remains unclear. This CDR3 contains 15 residues. Germline assignment: CDR1 KGHSH and CDR2 LQKENI. V gave up 4 bases and J gave up 4 bases, with 15 bases separating them. The CDR3 loop reads CASSLRQDGADTQYF. CDR3 coding DNA: TGTGCCAGCTCACTCCGCCAGGATGGGGCAGATACGCAGTATTTT.